This T cell receptor (beta chain) was obtained from a study of blood T cell repertoires in COVID-19. The CDR3 is 18 amino acids. Germline trimming cut 0 bases from V and 9 bases from J; bases unmatched to any gene: 9. CDR1 is SGHTA and CDR2 is FQGNSA in the germline V gene. Data came from immunoSEQ multiplex PCR; TCRdb stores just in-frame clones and leaves some out. The table includes about 100,000 clones, roughly 90% detected once. V usage is TRBV7-2 and J usage is TRBJ2-1; 15 nucleotides agree with TRBD2. Specimen: peripheral blood. The source is a man of 80 years or more with acute or convalescent COVID-19. Here the CDR3 DNA reads TGTGCCAGCAGCTTAGCGTCAAGGACTAGCGGGAGGGCCAGTGAGCAGTTCTTC. Protein: CASSLASRTSGRASEQFF. The entire variable domain, with the rest obtained from reference TRBV7-2 and TRBJ2-1, is as follows: GAGVSQSPSNKVTEKGKDVELRCDPISGHTALYWYRQSLGQGLEFLIYFQGNSAPDKSGLPSDRFSAERTGGSVSTLTIQRTQQEDSAVYLCASSLASRTSGRASEQFFGPGTRLTVL.